The sequence of this T cell receptor beta chain was determined in a study of shared clonotypes between healthy human individuals. Notes on the study in general: Clonotype sharing among the donors was expected to vary with sequencing depth.

In regard to this clone: The antigen remains undetermined.

Terminally differentiated effector memory CD45RA+ cells were excluded by CCR7 positive selection of CD45RO-negative cells. Each sorted subset replicate got 200 ng genomic DNA, tens of thousands of genomes. Repertoires were generated with immunoSEQ multiplex PCR, while TCRdb's copy carries only in-frame clones and drops some. The table records about 2 million clones, about 94% of them present only once. The sample comprised naive CD8+ T cells sorted from blood. This receptor was identified in a man aged 18 to 35 in good health.

This chain's CDR3 is CASSWSIYGLAQETQYF. DNA of the CDR3: TGCGCCAGCAGCTGGAGCATATACGGACTAGCACAAGAGACCCAGTACTTC. V is TRBV5-1 and J is TRBJ2-5; TRBD2 agrees at 8 bases. This CDR3 is built from 17 residues. V lost 3 bases and J lost 2; bases outside the gene matches: 12. Per the germline V gene, CDR1 is SGHRS and CDR2 is YFSETQ.